The 10 T cell receptor beta chains below were found in one sample sequenced in a study of esophageal squamous cell carcinoma under preoperative chemotherapy. TCRdb used MiXCR to reprocess the PCR reads, holding one entry per CDR3 protein. The profile shows some 18,000 distinct CDR3 sequences, approximately 44% of them singletons. Time point given: after preoperative PTX-NDP chemotherapy. This material was acquired from a patient given preoperative chemotherapy. The receptors originated from a human donor with esophageal squamous cell carcinoma. The donor label of this sample is uncertain.

The chain combines TRBV7-3 with TRBJ2-5; 7 bases match TRBD1. Germline V gene data show CDR1 as SGHTA and CDR2 as FQGTGA. V lost 5 bases, J lost 11 bases, and 23 bases stayed unmatched. This CDR3 is 17 amino acids long. In nucleotides, the CDR3 is TGTGCCAGCAGCCCCCTAGGGACAGCAAATGGCCGGAGAGAGCAGTACTTC. Translating it yields CASSPLGTANGRREQYF.

The genes are TRBV27 and TRBJ2-5, with 12 bases identical to TRBD2. The J call is doubtful: the DNA matches TRBJ2-1 better. The CDR3 has 17 residues. Per germline, CDR1 MNHEY and CDR2 SMNVEV (reference sequence). This CDR3 reads CASTVITSGLAGGRQFF. CDR3 bases: TGTGCCAGCACCGTTATCACCTCGGGGCTAGCGGGAGGGCGGCAGTTCTTC.

This clonotype was seen a handful of times. The chain recombines TRBV19 with TRBJ2-2, with TRBD2 matching over 7 bases. The junction had 9 bases not matched to a gene; V was cut back by 4 bases and J by 7 bases. This CDR3 is 15 amino acids long. Per germline, CDR1 LNHDA and CDR2 SQIVND (reference sequence). CDR3 protein: CASSTDRQRGGELFF. The CDR3 coding sequence is TGTGCCAGTAGTACCGACCGACAGCGGGGCGGGGAGCTGTTTTTT.

The chain couples TRBV12-3 or TRBV12-4 to TRBJ2-5; tentatively, D is TRBD2 (6 bases). Matching the DNA end better, TRBJ2-7 makes the J call doubtful. This CDR3 comprises 15 residues. CDR3 in amino acids: CASSLRRDPNYEQYF. For the CDR3, the DNA is TGTGCCAGCAGTTTAAGGAGGGATCCAAATTACGAGCAGTACTTC.

Concerning this clonotype: No conserved phenylalanine or tryptophan ends this CDR3, so it is likely a read error. The DNA is omitted, as the CDR3 cannot be located on it reliably, and the CDR3 follows TCRdb's listing. V is TRBV7-9 and J is TRBJ2-5; the table's D call of TRBD1 was not tested on the DNA. The CDR3 has 14 residues if both end residues are counted. Germline CDR1 is SEHNR and CDR2 is FQNEAQ (reference sequence). The CDR3 here is CASSSTGWQKTQFS.

The chain couples TRBV12-3 or TRBV12-4 to TRBJ2-5, with TRBD2 matching 8 bases. The DNA matches TRBJ2-1 better at its end, which makes the J call doubtful. The CDR3 sequence is 12 residues long. The CDR3 is CASGSGSNEQFF. CDR3 nucleotides: TGTGCCAGCGGGAGCGGGAGTAATGAGCAGTTCTTC.

The rearrangement links TRBV7-8 to TRBJ2-3, with D unclear. The J call may be faulty, since TRBJ2-7 better matches the DNA end. This CDR3 has 15 residues. Looked up from germline, CDR1 is SGHVS and CDR2 is FQNEAQ. CDR3 amino acids: CASGSALVATDMQYF. The CDR3 coding sequence is TGTGCCAGCGGCTCAGCTCTGGTAGCCACAGATATGCAGTACTTC.

This clonotype has more than one count but fewer than ten. V is TRBV7-6 and J is TRBJ2-3; TRBD2 might be the D (7 bases). CDR1 SGHVS and CDR2 FNYEAQ come from the germline V gene. V was clipped by 3 bases and J by 4 bases, with 14 bases between them. The CDR3 is made up of 15 amino acids. The CDR3 is CASSLGAGESDTQYF. The CDR3 DNA follows: TGTGCCAGCAGCTTGGGGGCGGGAGAGTCAGATACGCAGTATTTT.

This clonotype appeared a few times. The genes are TRBV7-2 and TRBJ2-3, with a weak D call TRBD1 (5 bases). Trimming removed 2 bases from V and 4 bases from J, with 7 bases in between. CDR3 length: 13 residues. Germline loops: CDR1 SGHTA, CDR2 FQGNSA. CDR3 sequence (DNA): TGTGCCAGCAGCTTAATCAGGGCAGATACGCAGTATTTT. It is translated as CASSLIRADTQYF. Based on the CDR3 plus reference TRBV7-2 and TRBJ2-3, the full variable domain is GAGVSQSPSNKVTEKGKDVELRCDPISGHTALYWYRQSLGQGLEFLIYFQGNSAPDKSGLPSDRFSAERTGGSVSTLTIQRTQQEDSAVYLCASSLIRADTQYFGPGTRLTVL.

This chain uses TRBV12-5 with TRBJ2-6; 7 bases match TRBD1. J gave up 3 bases and V 5 bases, and 1 base lay outside the gene matches. The V gene's germline CDR1 is LGHNT and CDR2 FRNRAP. The CDR3 is 14 residues long. CDR3 in amino acids: CASGTGDGANVLTF. Written as DNA, the CDR3 is TGTGCTAGTGGTACAGGGGATGGGGCCAACGTCCTGACTTTC.